This T cell receptor (beta chain) was recovered during a study of shared clonotypes between healthy human individuals. With V trimmed by 1 base and J by 1 base, 3 bases remained unmatched. Germline V gene data show CDR1 as LGHNA and CDR2 as YSLEER. The CDR3 has 17 residues. The repertoire was sequenced with immunoSEQ multiplex PCR; TCRdb's copy has only in-frame clones and lacks some. The sample has hundreds of thousands of clones, 76% seen once; the top ten hold approximately 12%. The sequence derives from a middle-aged woman in good health. Some clones in this sample may be carry-over from other donors' samples. Specimen: PBMCs. The J gene is TRBJ2-3, the V gene TRBV4-3; 12 bases align to TRBD2. The CDR3 sequence is CASSQGLAGVGTDTQYF. The CDR3 DNA reads as TGCGCCAGCAGCCAAGGACTAGCGGGAGTCGGCACAGATACGCAGTATTTT.